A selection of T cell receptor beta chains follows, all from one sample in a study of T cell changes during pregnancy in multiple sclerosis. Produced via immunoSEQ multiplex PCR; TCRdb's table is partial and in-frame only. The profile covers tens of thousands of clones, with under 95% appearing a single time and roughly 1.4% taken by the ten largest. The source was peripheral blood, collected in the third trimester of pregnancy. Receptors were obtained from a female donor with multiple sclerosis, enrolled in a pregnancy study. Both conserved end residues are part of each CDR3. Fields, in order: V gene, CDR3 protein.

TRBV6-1 CASSYAWGGYTEAFF
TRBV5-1 CASSLGLAGGETQYF
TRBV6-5 CASSSSIRLNPYGYTF
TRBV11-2 CASSLDLAGAYEQYF
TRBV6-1 CASSPGAGGIYEQYF
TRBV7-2 CASSNRQVINSEQYF
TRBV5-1 CASSLAGGDLSSYNSPLHF
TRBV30 CAWEPGQGDEQYF
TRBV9 CASSLRTGGSYGYTF
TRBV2 CASSLAWGGYEQYF
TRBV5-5 CASSFRTGNYEQYF
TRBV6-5 CASSAVGRMNTEAFF
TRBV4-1 CASSQGEYNEQFF
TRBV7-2 CASKRVGGETYEQYF
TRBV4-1 CASSQGLGAPRGYTF
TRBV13 CASSLRQGTHEQYF
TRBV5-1 CASSPEGSTDTQYF
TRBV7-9 CASSLLGRDRGRNGYTF
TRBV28 CASSDRVGGTEAFF
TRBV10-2 CASSDILGQGAGTEAFF
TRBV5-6 CASKLGGGGIEREQYF
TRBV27 CASSFKRGYSYEQYF